Listed below are T cell receptor beta chains from one sample, sequenced in a study of blood T cell repertoires in COVID-19. Clones were sequenced by immunoSEQ multiplex PCR, and TCRdb holds only the in-frame ones, with some missing. The sample has 140,000 or so clones; roughly 81% are singletons. What was sequenced was peripheral blood. Receptor source: a human donor with acute or convalescent COVID-19. The donor label of this sample is uncertain. The conserved cysteine and the conserved F or W are not part of the CDR3 here. The order of the fields is CDR3 length, V gene, J gene, CDR3 protein.

len: 13
v_gene: TRBV2
j_gene: TRBJ1-5
CDR3aa: ASSEVVTGSQPQH

len: 14
v_gene: TRBV6-2/TRBV6-3
j_gene: TRBJ1-1
CDR3aa: ASSYDIEGLGTEAF

len: 11
v_gene: TRBV28
j_gene: TRBJ1-3
CDR3aa: ASSSGTRNTIY

len: 13
v_gene: TRBV28
j_gene: TRBJ1-6
CDR3aa: ASSTTLGGNSPLH

len: 14
v_gene: TRBV6-1
j_gene: TRBJ1-6
CDR3aa: ASSEAVGRANSPLH

len: 13
v_gene: TRBV7-9
j_gene: TRBJ1-6
CDR3aa: ASSLSPGDNSPLH

len: 12
v_gene: TRBV27
j_gene: TRBJ1-5
CDR3aa: ASSPGQGLQPQH

len: 11
v_gene: TRBV3-1/TRBV3-2
j_gene: TRBJ1-6
CDR3aa: ASSQGRESPLH

len: 11
v_gene: TRBV6-5
j_gene: TRBJ1-2
CDR3aa: ASRARGGAGYT

len: 12
v_gene: TRBV5-1
j_gene: TRBJ2-3
CDR3aa: ASSVTSGRDTQY

len: 12
v_gene: TRBV9
j_gene: TRBJ1-2
CDR3aa: ASSRTRDSYGYT

len: 13
v_gene: TRBV7-6
j_gene: TRBJ1-1
CDR3aa: ASSSWTGANTEAF

len: 11
v_gene: TRBV7-8
j_gene: TRBJ2-5
CDR3aa: ASKGGQQETQY

len: 13
v_gene: TRBV3-1/TRBV3-2
j_gene: TRBJ1-2
CDR3aa: ASSPGGPDKYGYT

len: 15
v_gene: TRBV6-2/TRBV6-3
j_gene: TRBJ2-3
CDR3aa: ASSSGRRPMMADTQY

len: 15
v_gene: TRBV3-1/TRBV3-2
j_gene: TRBJ1-3
CDR3aa: ASSQEAGRLAGNTIY

len: 13
v_gene: TRBV6-5
j_gene: TRBJ1-4
CDR3aa: ASRDGTGTNEKLF

len: 12
v_gene: TRBV5-6
j_gene: TRBJ1-5
CDR3aa: ASSSGTANQPQH

len: 17
v_gene: TRBV5-5
j_gene: TRBJ2-2
CDR3aa: ASSLRSGEQGARAGELF

len: 11
v_gene: TRBV5-1
j_gene: TRBJ2-7
CDR3aa: ASSPETGIGGY

len: 11
v_gene: TRBV19
j_gene: TRBJ1-2
CDR3aa: ASSRVGSRGYT

len: 13
v_gene: TRBV7-9
j_gene: TRBJ2-1
CDR3aa: ASSPGGSSYNEQF

len: 11
v_gene: TRBV12-3/TRBV12-4
j_gene: TRBJ1-1
CDR3aa: ASSPRRGLGAF

len: 14
v_gene: TRBV6-1
j_gene: TRBJ1-6
CDR3aa: ASSVGTGSSMPPLH

len: 12
v_gene: TRBV7-8
j_gene: TRBJ2-3
CDR3aa: ASSLVPGEDTQY

len: 15
v_gene: TRBV19
j_gene: TRBJ1-5
CDR3aa: ASSAAVMDRGYQPQH

len: 11
v_gene: TRBV10-3
j_gene: TRBJ2-1
CDR3aa: AIRPPLYNEQF

len: 14
v_gene: TRBV19
j_gene: TRBJ1-5
CDR3aa: ASSSRSAELRQPQH

len: 14
v_gene: TRBV11-3
j_gene: TRBJ2-3
CDR3aa: ASSSGSSPSTDTQY

len: 10
v_gene: TRBV12-3/TRBV12-4
j_gene: TRBJ1-1
CDR3aa: ASSRGDTEAF

len: 15
v_gene: TRBV27
j_gene: TRBJ1-2
CDR3aa: ASSHLSAYRGSFGYT

len: 10
v_gene: TRBV7-8
j_gene: TRBJ1-1
CDR3aa: ASSRPQGQAF

len: 13
v_gene: TRBV10-3
j_gene: TRBJ1-4
CDR3aa: AISTQTGGSEKLF

len: 12
v_gene: TRBV27
j_gene: TRBJ1-1
CDR3aa: ASSGTGSNTEAF

len: 12
v_gene: TRBV7-2
j_gene: TRBJ2-3
CDR3aa: ASSFGGVTDTQY

len: 15
v_gene: TRBV9
j_gene: TRBJ2-2
CDR3aa: ASSVVIWGRGTGELF

len: 15
v_gene: TRBV5-4
j_gene: TRBJ1-1
CDR3aa: ASSRKKPGQGNTEAF

len: 13
v_gene: TRBV6-6
j_gene: TRBJ1-5
CDR3aa: ASGDPGQSNQPQH

len: 13
v_gene: TRBV9
j_gene: TRBJ2-1
CDR3aa: ASSVGTSILGEQF

len: 12
v_gene: TRBV2
j_gene: TRBJ2-2
CDR3aa: ASSSDSTSGELF

len: 13
v_gene: TRBV11-1
j_gene: TRBJ2-5
CDR3aa: ASSLHRAKQETQY

len: 12
v_gene: TRBV13
j_gene: TRBJ1-2
CDR3aa: ASTTGGAYYGYT

len: 14
v_gene: TRBV19
j_gene: TRBJ2-5
CDR3aa: ASSIGSAGAEETQY

len: 14
v_gene: TRBV5-6
j_gene: TRBJ2-5
CDR3aa: ASSLTLAGGLETQY

len: 16
v_gene: TRBV4-1
j_gene: TRBJ1-4
CDR3aa: ASSPGGQGTTLGGKLF

len: 11
v_gene: TRBV5-6
j_gene: TRBJ1-1
CDR3aa: ASSRDRGTEAF

len: 12
v_gene: TRBV27
j_gene: TRBJ1-1
CDR3aa: ASSQDRGSTEAF

len: 9
v_gene: TRBV29-1
j_gene: TRBJ1-1
CDR3aa: SANRDTEAF

len: 12
v_gene: TRBV7-2
j_gene: TRBJ2-2
CDR3aa: ASSLVGGAAELF

len: 12
v_gene: TRBV19
j_gene: TRBJ1-6
CDR3aa: ASSIGSGNSPLH